This is a list of T cell receptor beta chains from one sample in a study of breast tumors, draining lymph nodes, adjacent tissues. TCRdb redid the calling of the multiplex PCR reads with MiXCR, one entry per CDR3 protein. The table records about 89,000 distinct CDR3 sequences, roughly 29% of them present only once. Sequences were obtained from axillary lymph node tissue. Every receptor here comes from a female donor with breast cancer. Some clones in this sample may be carry-over from other donors' samples. Each CDR3 is given with its conserved first and last residue. Each record gives: V gene, J gene, D gene, clone size, CDR3 DNA, CDR3 protein. D genes are given only for firm matches. Clone sizes are given selectively: once, few, many, or a class where the clone is expanded.

TRBV7-8	TRBJ2-3	TRBD2	many	TGTGCCAGCAGACCGACTAGCGGGAGGGCCCTGAGAGATACGCAGTATTTT	CASRPTSGRALRDTQYF
TRBV27	TRBJ2-7	-	many	TGTGCCAGCAGTTTCCTGAAACGCGCCGGGACCTTTTACGAGCAGTACTTC	CASSFLKRAGTFYEQYF
TRBV7-8	TRBJ2-1	-	many	TGTGCCAGCAGCTTAGCGCCGGACCTGTACAATGAGCAGTTCTTC	CASSLAPDLYNEQFF
TRBV25-1	TRBJ2-7	TRBD2	many	TGTGCCAGCAGTGGTGGACTAGCGTACTCCTACGAGCAGTACTTC	CASSGGLAYSYEQYF
TRBV12-3/TRBV12-4	TRBJ2-3	TRBD2	many	TGTGCCAGCAGCCCTAGGGGCGGGAGGGCCAGAGATCCGCAGTATTTT	CASSPRGGRARDPQYF
TRBV5-1	TRBJ2-1	-	many	TGCGCCAGCAGGTCGGAGTCCGTTTACAATGAGCAGTTCTTC	CASRSESVYNEQFF
TRBV5-1	TRBJ2-1	-	many	TGCGCCAGCAGCTTTTTTGGTCTAGGTTCCTACAATGAGCAGTTCTTC	CASSFFGLGSYNEQFF
TRBV6-5	TRBJ2-7	-	many	TGTGCCAGCAGTCACTCCGCTGGCACCCCCTACGAGCAGTACTTC	CASSHSAGTPYEQYF
TRBV6-1	TRBJ2-5	TRBD2	many	TGTGCCAGCAGTGATAACGGACTAGCGGGAGAGACCCAGTACTTC	CASSDNGLAGETQYF
TRBV7-6	TRBJ2-1	TRBD2	many	TGTGCCAGCAGCAGTGCGGGAGGCGGTGAGCAGTTCTTC	CASSSAGGGEQFF
TRBV4-3	TRBJ2-7	TRBD1	many	TGCGCCAGCAGCCAAGCCCTGGGACAGGGGGACGAGCAGTACTTC	CASSQALGQGDEQYF
TRBV11-1	TRBJ1-2	-	-	TGTGCCAGCGGGCCGGCGGCAGACTGTGGCTACACCTTC	CASGPAADCGYTF
TRBV6-2/TRBV6-3	TRBJ2-2	TRBD2	many	TGTGCCAGCACTGCCGGGATCGGGAGGGGGGAGCTGTTTTTT	CASTAGIGRGELFF
TRBV7-8	TRBJ2-5	-	many	TGTGCCAGCAGCTTAGCGGGGGGACTTCAAGAGACCCAGTACTTC	CASSLAGGLQETQYF
TRBV4-3	TRBJ1-2	-	-	TGCGCCAGCAGCTACCTCCCGGGGGAGGGTGTGGAATATGGCTACACCTTC	CASSYLPGEGVEYGYTF
TRBV28	TRBJ2-7	-	-	TGTGCCAGCAGTTTGGGCCGGCCTGTTTACGGGCAGTACTTC	CASSLGRPVYGQYF
TRBV19	TRBJ1-5	-	many	TGTGCCAGTAGTGTACAGGGAAATCAGCCCCAGCATTTT	CASSVQGNQPQHF
TRBV7-3	TRBJ2-2	TRBD2	many	TGTGCCAGCAGCTCCTTAGCGGGGTCGATCACCGGGGAGCTGTTTTTT	CASSSLAGSITGELFF
TRBV7-9	TRBJ1-2	TRBD1	-	TGTGCCAGCAGCCTCCTGGGGACAGACAACTATGGCTACACCTTC	CASSLLGTDNYGYTF
TRBV20-1	TRBJ1-5	TRBD1	many	TGCAGTGCTAGTAGGTCAGGGGGGCAGCCCCAGCATTTT	CSASRSGGQPQHF
TRBV19	TRBJ1-6	-	-	TGTGCCCGTGGTCCGACCCGCGGCGCGAATTCACCCCTCCACTTT	CARGPTRGANSPLHF